This TCR beta chain came from a study of technical replicates of blood from a few donors. Method: immunoSEQ multiplex PCR; TCRdb's copy keeps in-frame clones and lacks some. This sample has around 63,000 clones, with 95% to 98% found just once. J was trimmed by 6 bases and V by 4 bases; bases with no gene match: 10. CDR3 length: 14 amino acids. CDR1 and CDR2 from the germline V gene are SGHRS and YFSETQ. This receptor was identified in a human donor in good health. Sequenced input: T cells isolated from PBMCs. The chain uses TRBV5-1 and TRBJ2-7; TRBD2 matches 7 bases. The CDR3 reads CASSGEGTVVEQYF. The CDR3, as DNA: TGCGCCAGCAGCGGGGAGGGAACAGTAGTCGAGCAGTACTTC.